This T cell receptor beta chain was retrieved from a study of glioma-infiltrating T cells after dendritic cell vaccination. There are 14 residues in the CDR3. Germline V gene sequence: CDR1 SGHNT, CDR2 YENEEA. Trimming shortened V by 5 bases and J by 6 bases, and 15 bases separated the two germline ends. As to time point: after dendritic cell vaccination, including at tumor progression/relapse. The protocol was immunoSEQ multiplex PCR, while the TCRdb copy is restricted to in-frame clones and leaves out a portion. The sample lists 100,000 or so clones, less than 90% occurring once. The sequence was collected from a human donor with glioblastoma. The V gene is TRBV11-3, the J gene TRBJ2-3; no definite D call. Sequenced material: blood, taken after dendritic cell vaccination. CDR3 bases: TGTGCCAGCAGCCATAGACTGGCCCCGGATACGCAGTATTTT. It translates to CASSHRLAPDTQYF.